Below, 14 T cell receptor beta chains from the same sample are listed, as sequenced in a study of human T cells and chemical hapten exposure (dated by TCRdb to 2020 to 2023). Library creation used RACE. Sequencer: NextSeq 500. TCRdb redid the processing of the public reads, applying fastp at Q25 and MiXCR, and retained in-frame beta chains. All rows with the same CDR3 protein become a single entry with the most common DNA and genes. The sample records hundreds of thousands of distinct CDR3 sequences, about 6% of which are singletons. The ten largest make up about 5.4% of the sample. The time point label for this specimen denotes: patch test 2, 6 weeks after DPC sensitization. In the paper's terms, the treatment or condition label means: therapeutic diphenylcyclopropenone sensitization with weekly scalp DPC. This sample comprised whole blood, obtained in connection with sensitization to the hapten diphenylcyclopropenone (DPC). These receptors were collected from a woman younger than 35 with alopecia areata. Some clones in this sample may be carry-over from other donors' samples.

This clonotype was detected many times. DNA for the CDR3: TGTGCCAGCAGTCCCCTTAGGACAGGGGTCAACGATCAGCCCCAGCATTTT. It codes for CASSPLRTGVNDQPQHF. This rearrangement joins TRBV12-3 or TRBV12-4 to TRBJ1-5; TRBD1 aligns across 9 bases. The ends lost 5 bases at V and 5 bases at J; junction bases unmatched: 13. This CDR3 contains 17 residues.

This clonotype has a handful of counts. CDR3 sequence: CASSLRQGLHEQYF. CDR3 in DNA: TGTGCCAGCAGTTTGAGACAGGGGCTCCACGAGCAGTACTTC. The chain joins TRBV27 to TRBJ2-7; 8 nucleotides match TRBD1. The ends lost 3 bases at V and 5 bases at J; junction bases unmatched: 6. CDR3 length: 14 amino acids. Germline V gene lookup returns CDR1 MNHEY and CDR2 SMNVEV (reference sequence).

The rearrangement links TRBV28 to TRBJ1-1; D is ambiguous. The CDR3 is 14 amino acids. Germline V gene lookup returns CDR1 MDHEN and CDR2 SYDVKM. V lost 5 bases and J 0 bases, leaving 10 bases between the germline ends. The DNA of the CDR3 is TGTGCCAGCAGTCGGAGACCGTTGAACACTGAAGCTTTCTTT. It codes for CASSRRPLNTEAFF.

This clonotype was detected ten times or more. The chain joins TRBV27 to TRBJ1-4; TRBD1 is a possible D gene (6 bases). The CDR3 covers 13 residues. From germline, CDR1 is MNHEY and CDR2 SMNVEV (reference sequence). Trimming removed 5 bases at V and 6 bases at J, with 10 bases between. CDR3 bases: TGTGCCAGCAGTACAGGGTATCATGAAAAACTGTTTTTT. Protein product: CASSTGYHEKLFF. Filled out from reference TRBV27 and TRBJ1-4, the complete variable domain reads EAQVTQNPRYLITVTGKKLTVTCSQNMNHEYMSWYRQDPGLGLRQIYYSMNVEVTDKGDVPEGYKVSRKEKRNFPLILESPSPNQTSLYFCASSTGYHEKLFFGSGTQLSVL.

This clonotype was picked up many times. The DNA for the CDR3 is TGCGCCAGCAGCCAAGAGTTGGAACCTTACTATGGCTACACCTTC. Translated, it gives CASSQELEPYYGYTF. The chain has TRBV4-3 and TRBJ1-2; D uncertain. This CDR3 has 15 amino acids. Germline CDR1 LGHNA, CDR2 YSLEER. Trimming removed 0 bases at V and 3 bases at J, with 11 bases between.

J is TRBJ1-1 and V is TRBV4-1, with TRBD1 matching 7 bases. The germline CDR1 and CDR2 sequences are MGHRA and YSYEKL. V lost 2 bases to trimming and J lost 3 bases; unmatched junction nucleotides: 6. The CDR3 has 15 amino acids. The CDR3 bases are TGCGCCAGCAGCCAATTGGCAGGGGGACACACTGAAGCTTTCTTT. It specifies CASSQLAGGHTEAFF.

This clonotype has a count of ten or more. The chain uses TRBV6-5 and TRBJ1-2, with D possibly matching TRBD1 (6 bases). The V end was cut by 2 bases, the J end by 6 bases, with 10 bases between. Per germline, CDR1 MNHEY and CDR2 SVGAGI. This CDR3 contains 13 residues. The CDR3 sequence is CASSYMGADGYTF. CDR3 nucleotides: TGTGCCAGCAGTTACATGGGGGCAGATGGCTACACCTTC.

This chain connects TRBV25-1 to TRBJ2-7; D not certain. V gave up 7 bases and J gave up 0 bases, with 10 bases separating them. This CDR3 is 13 amino acids long. Germline assignment: CDR1 MGHDK and CDR2 SYGVNS. CDR3 coding DNA: TGTGCCAGCATCTCCGGCTACTCCTACGAGCAGTACTTC. Its translation is CASISGYSYEQYF.

At least ten counts were recorded for this clonotype. The chain combines TRBV6-6 with TRBJ2-1; TRBD2 aligns across 10 bases. The CDR3 sequence is 15 residues long. Trimming removed 5 bases from V and 4 bases from J; junction bases left unmatched: 5. The germline V gene encodes CDR1 MNHNY and CDR2 SVGAGI (reference sequence). DNA of the CDR3: TGTGCCAGCAGTCCCAGCGGGGGGGGATACAATGAGCAGTTCTTC. This gives the protein CASSPSGGGYNEQFF.

This clonotype was counted between two and nine times. The chain is built from TRBV6-1 and TRBJ2-7, with TRBD1 matching 8 bases. CDR1 is MNHNS, CDR2 SASEGT, per germline. The CDR3 is made up of 16 amino acids. V shed 6 bases and J 7 bases; nucleotides not matched to a gene: 17. The CDR3 sequence is CASSQKWDRPWVEQYF. The CDR3 coding sequence is TGTGCCAGCAGCCAGAAATGGGACAGGCCGTGGGTGGAGCAGTACTTC.

The genes are TRBV7-8 and TRBJ1-5; D remains ambiguous. Germline-derived CDR1 and CDR2 are SGHVS and FQNEAQ. The V end was cut by 5 bases, the J end by 0 bases, with 14 bases between. The CDR3 contains 16 residues. In DNA, the CDR3 is TGTGCCAGCAGCCCCCGTCGGGCCATTAGCAATCAGCCCCAGCATTTT. Amino acid sequence: CASSPRRAISNQPQHF.

Ten or more counts support this clonotype. This chain joins TRBV3-1 and TRBJ1-5; D not certain. CDR1 is LGHDT and CDR2 is YNNKEL in the germline V gene (reference sequence). This CDR3 is 18 amino acids long. V lost 4 bases to trimming and J lost 2 bases, with 21 bases between them. The chain's CDR3 is CASSLTEQRMVGNQPQHF. CDR3 in DNA: TGTGCCAGCAGCCTTACGGAGCAGAGGATGGTAGGCAATCAGCCCCAGCATTTT.

The sample holds many counts of this clonotype. The CDR3 nucleotides are TGTGCCAGCAGCCGTCCCGGACATAGCACAGATACGCAGTATTTT. Protein product: CASSRPGHSTDTQYF. The chain combines TRBV6-5 with TRBJ2-3, with a possible D match to TRBD1 (5 bases). V was clipped by 6 bases and J by 0 bases, with 13 bases between them. This CDR3 has 15 amino acids. Per the germline V gene, CDR1 is MNHEY and CDR2 is SVGAGI.

The V and J genes are TRBV12-3 or TRBV12-4 and TRBJ2-5; TRBD2 is a possible D gene (5 bases). Trimming cost V 3 bases and J 5 bases, with 13 bases left between them. This CDR3 is 14 amino acids long. As DNA, the CDR3 is TGTGCCAGCAGTTTCGGAAACGGGGAGGAGACCCAGTACTTC. It encodes CASSFGNGEETQYF.